The rows below give T cell receptor beta chains drawn from one sample of a study of shared T cell receptors in the human thymus. Profiling relied on immunoSEQ multiplex PCR, and the TCRdb table lists in-frame clones only, not all of them. The sample holds approximately 68,000 clones; roughly 95% are singletons and the top ten take around 0.03%. Sequencing was performed on thymocytes. The receptors originated from a human donor. CDR3s include the opening cysteine and the closing phenylalanine or tryptophan. A D gene is named only where the DNA matches it firmly. Clone size is shown for a subset of rows, as once, few, many or a class of expanded clone.

TRBV4-3	TRBJ1-1	-	-	CASSQHFEGRENTEAFF	TGCGCCAGCAGCCAACACTTTGAGGGGAGAGAGAACACTGAAGCTTTCTTT
TRBV9	TRBJ2-7	TRBD1	-	CASSPRDRSYEQYF	TGTGCCAGCAGCCCACGGGACAGGTCCTACGAGCAGTACTTC
TRBV11-2	TRBJ2-7	-	-	CASSLEGLPGGYEQYF	TGTGCCAGCAGCTTAGAGGGCCTCCCTGGCGGCTACGAGCAGTACTTC
TRBV5-1	TRBJ1-6	-	once	CASSLADRYNSPLHF	TGCGCCAGCAGCTTGGCAGACAGGTATAATTCACCCCTCCACTTT
TRBV19	TRBJ2-3	-	-	CASTLNRDRPFGTQYF	TGTGCCAGTACCCTCAACAGGGACCGACCTTTTGGTACGCAGTATTTT
TRBV6-1	TRBJ1-2	-	-	CASSEQGGGYGYTF	TGTGCCAGCAGTGAACAAGGAGGGGGCTATGGCTACACCTTC
TRBV5-1	TRBJ1-1	-	-	CASSLTRQTWNTEAFF	TGCGCCAGCAGCTTGACTCGACAGACGTGGAACACTGAAGCTTTCTTT
TRBV5-5	TRBJ2-7	TRBD1	-	CASSLGTGGSYEQYF	TGTGCCAGCAGCTTGGGGACAGGGGGGTCCTACGAGCAGTACTTC
TRBV7-9	TRBJ1-4	-	-	CASSLVVPASEKLFF	TGTGCCAGCAGCTTAGTCGTCCCGGCCAGCGAAAAACTGTTTTTT
TRBV6-1	TRBJ2-5	-	-	CASSEWAGWETQYF	TGTGCCAGCAGTGAATGGGCAGGGTGGGAGACCCAGTACTTC
TRBV5-4	TRBJ2-5	TRBD2	once	CASSFGRDYIQETQYF	TGTGCCAGCAGCTTCGGCCGGGACTACATACAAGAGACCCAGTACTTC
TRBV9	TRBJ2-1	TRBD2	-	CASSARILAGPHNEQFF	TGTGCCAGCAGTGCGCGGATTTTAGCGGGGCCCCACAATGAGCAGTTCTTC
TRBV7-2	TRBJ2-7	-	once	CASSSRRSGSYEQYF	TGTGCCAGCAGCTCTAGACGTTCGGGTTCCTACGAGCAGTACTTC
TRBV18	TRBJ2-7	-	-	CASSPTGWYEQYF	TGTGCCAGCTCACCCACAGGGTGGTACGAGCAGTACTTC
TRBV19	TRBJ2-3	TRBD2	-	CASSTGGSLNYTAREDTQYF	TGTGCCAGTAGTACGGGGGGGTCTCTTAACTACACCGCACGCGAAGATACGCAGTATTTT
TRBV6-5	TRBJ1-1	-	-	CASTFLGRDTEAFF	TGTGCCAGCACCTTCCTAGGTCGGGACACTGAAGCTTTCTTT
TRBV4-3	TRBJ2-3	-	-	CASSGWERDTQYF	TGCGCCAGCAGCGGGTGGGAAAGGGATACGCAGTATTTT
TRBV29-1	TRBJ2-5	-	-	CSVVAAPRPIASETQYF	TGCAGCGTTGTGGCGGCCCCGCGGCCCATAGCGTCAGAGACCCAGTACTTC
TRBV27	TRBJ2-1	TRBD2	-	CASSFPPGLPNNEQFF	TGTGCCAGCAGTTTCCCACCGGGACTACCCAACAATGAGCAGTTCTTC
TRBV5-1	TRBJ2-7	-	-	CASSLGSGTISYEQYF	TGCGCCAGCAGCTTGGGGTCCGGGACAATCTCCTACGAGCAGTACTTC
TRBV7-2	TRBJ1-1	-	-	CASSSPRPRGCMNTEAFF	TGTGCCAGCAGCTCCCCCAGGCCCCGCGGGTGCATGAACACTGAAGCTTTCTTT
TRBV7-2	TRBJ2-5	TRBD2	-	CASTSGLAGEGETQYF	TGTGCCAGCACCAGCGGACTAGCGGGAGAAGGAGAGACCCAGTACTTC
TRBV11-1	TRBJ1-2	TRBD1	once	CASSLRSWGQNYGYTF	TGTGCCAGCAGCTTACGATCCTGGGGACAGAACTATGGCTACACCTTC